The 20 T cell receptor beta chains below were found in one sample sequenced in a study of cytomegalovirus exposure and HLA in healthy donors. This PCR relied on a set of 60 Vbeta primers and 13 Jbeta primers. Profiled with immunoSEQ multiplex PCR; TCRdb holds only in-frame clones, not every one. Of around 150,000 clones in the sample, roughly 82% are singletons; the top ten hold less than 1.6%. The sample comprised PBMCs. Receptors originate from a girl aged 10-17 years in good health and CMV-seropositive.

The rearrangement links TRBV7-2 to TRBJ1-5; 9 nucleotides match TRBD1. The CDR3 is made up of 15 amino acids. Germline loops: CDR1 SGHTA, CDR2 FQGNSA. J lost 6 bases, V lost 6 bases, and 9 bases had no gene match. CDR3 nucleotide sequence: TGTGCCAGCAGTCCAACAGGGGGCGTCAGTCAGCCCCAGCATTTT. It codes for CASSPTGGVSQPQHF.

The chain is built from TRBV7-9 and TRBJ2-5; 8 positions match TRBD1. J gave up 5 bases and V 5 bases, and 4 bases lay outside the gene matches. CDR1 SEHNR and CDR2 FQNEAQ come from the germline V gene (reference sequence). The CDR3 runs to 13 residues. The CDR3 protein is CASSAGGEETQYF. The CDR3 nucleotides are TGTGCCAGCAGCGCAGGGGGCGAGGAGACCCAGTACTTC.

V usage is TRBV27 and J usage is TRBJ2-7; TRBD1 matches at 10 bases. This CDR3 is 15 amino acids long. CDR1 and CDR2 from the germline V gene are MNHEY and SMNVEV (reference sequence). V was clipped by 5 bases and J by 2 bases; unmatched bases: 6. Written as DNA, the CDR3 is TGTGCCAGCAGTACTCGGACAGGGGGGGCCTACGAGCAGTACTTC. It specifies CASSTRTGGAYEQYF.

The chain joins TRBV4-3 to TRBJ1-1; a possible D gene is TRBD1 (5 bases). CDR3 length: 14 residues. Trimming removed 3 bases from V and 1 base from J, with 9 bases in between. From germline, CDR1 is LGHNA and CDR2 YSLEER. The CDR3 loop is CASSHTGENTEAFF. DNA of the CDR3: TGCGCCAGCAGCCACACAGGAGAGAACACTGAAGCTTTCTTT.

This clone was observed a few times. The chain recombines TRBV25-1 with TRBJ2-7, with D possibly TRBD2 on 7 matching bases. The CDR3 covers 16 residues. CDR1 MGHDK and CDR2 SYGVNS come from the germline V gene. V dropped 5 bases and J dropped 0 bases, with 17 bases sitting between them. CDR3 region: CASSSGGGPYSYEQYF. CDR3 nucleotides: TGTGCCAGCAGTAGCGGCGGGGGCCCTTACTCCTACGAGCAGTACTTC.

This clone occurred a few times. CDR3 nucleotide sequence: TGTGCCAGCAGTACAGGGCCAACTAATGAAAAACTGTTTTTT. Translation gives CASSTGPTNEKLFF. This rearrangement joins TRBV2 to TRBJ1-4; TRBD1 is a possible D gene (6 bases). Per the germline V gene, CDR1 is SNHLY and CDR2 is FYNNEI. Trimming took 5 bases from V and 0 from J, leaving 7 bases between them. CDR3 length: 14 residues. The variable domain in full, completed from reference TRBV2 and TRBJ1-4, reads EPEVTQTPSHQVTQMGQEVILRCVPISNHLYFYWYRQILGQKVEFLVSFYNNEISEKSEIFDDQFSVERPDGSNFTLKIRSTKLEDSAMYFCASSTGPTNEKLFFGSGTQLSVL.

The J gene is TRBJ1-3, the V gene TRBV10-3, with unresolved D. The CDR3 has 14 amino acids. In germline, CDR1 is ENHRY, CDR2 SYGVKD. The V and J ends lost 6 bases and 2 bases respectively, with 11 bases between them. This CDR3 reads CAISLDGPGNTIYF. The CDR3 bases are TGTGCCATCAGCCTTGATGGCCCTGGAAACACCATATATTTT.

The J gene is TRBJ2-2, the V gene TRBV5-1, with 7 bases matching TRBD1. CDR1 and CDR2 from the germline V gene are SGHRS and YFSETQ. Trimming took 3 bases from V and 4 from J; bases not matched to a gene: 6. The length of the CDR3 is 15 residues. CDR3: CASSSPEGATGELFF. CDR3 DNA: TGCGCCAGCAGCTCTCCCGAGGGGGCCACCGGGGAGCTGTTTTTT.

This sequence joins TRBV6-6 and TRBJ1-2; perhaps TRBD1 as D (5 bases). CDR1 is MNHNY and CDR2 is SVGAGI in the germline V gene (reference sequence). This CDR3 spans 13 amino acids. The V end lost 2 bases, the J end lost 8 bases, and 12 bases lay between the germline ends. CDR3 coding DNA: TGTGCCAGCAGTTACCGCAGGGTGGAGGGCTACACCTTC. Translated, it gives CASSYRRVEGYTF.

The chain couples TRBV5-1 to TRBJ2-1; 7 bases line up with TRBD2. Looked up from germline, CDR1 is SGHRS and CDR2 is YFSETQ. The CDR3 has 17 residues. The junction had 13 bases not matched to a gene; V was cut back by 2 bases and J by 5 bases. CDR3 amino acids: CASSFWLAAKGHNEQFF. DNA for the CDR3: TGCGCCAGCAGCTTTTGGCTAGCGGCGAAAGGCCACAATGAGCAGTTCTTC.

The chain combines TRBV7-2 with TRBJ2-2; 9 positions agree with TRBD2. Germline assignment: CDR1 SGHTA and CDR2 FQGNSA. The CDR3 spans 17 residues. J was trimmed by 8 bases and V by 3 bases; bases with no gene match: 13. The CDR3 reads CASSFRGGRAGPGELFF. CDR3 sequence (DNA): TGTGCCAGCAGCTTCAGGGGCGGGAGGGCCGGACCGGGGGAGCTGTTTTTT.

The gene calls are TRBV6-9 and TRBJ2-1; tentative D call: TRBD2 (7 bases). V was clipped by 7 bases and J by 6 bases, with 16 bases between them. Looked up from germline, CDR1 is MNHGY and CDR2 is SVAAGI. The CDR3 is 14 amino acids. CDR3 bases: TGTGCCAGCAATAAACCGGGGGGCGGCAATGAGCAGTTCTTC. As protein: CASNKPGGGNEQFF.

This clone has only a few counts. Sequence at one end of the junction differs from germline and may be a read error. The CDR3 region is CASRPTSALGETQYF. As DNA, the CDR3 is TGTGCTAGCAGACCTACTAGCGCGCTAGGGGAGACCCAGTACTTC. The V and J genes are TRBV7-7 and TRBJ2-5; TRBD2 matches 7 bases. CDR3 length equals 15 residues. Germline V gene data show CDR1 as SSHAT and CDR2 as FNYEAQ (reference sequence).

The rearrangement joins TRBV4-2 to TRBJ2-7; 8 bases are shared with TRBD2. The CDR3 runs 18 residues. V lost 6 bases and J lost 0; bases outside the gene matches: 16. CDR1 is LGHNA, CDR2 YNFKEQ, per germline. CDR3: CASSPMGSGSGSSYEQYF. As DNA, the CDR3 is TGTGCCAGCAGTCCCATGGGAAGCGGGAGTGGGAGCTCCTACGAGCAGTACTTC.

J is TRBJ2-7 and V is TRBV5-1; D is perhaps TRBD2 (7 bases). Trimming stripped 2 bases from V and 0 bases from J, with 15 bases between. Germline loops: CDR1 SGHRS, CDR2 YFSETQ. The CDR3 runs 16 residues. CDR3 nucleotides: TGCGCCAGCAGCTTTCGCGGGGGCTCCACCTCCTACGAGCAGTACTTC. As protein: CASSFRGGSTSYEQYF.

V is TRBV18 and J is TRBJ2-5; the match to TRBD2 covers 11 bases. The CDR3 covers 16 residues. The V segment lost 3 bases and the J segment 1 base; nucleotides outside the gene matches: 4. CDR1 is KGHSH, CDR2 LQKENI, per germline. The CDR3 DNA sequence: TGTGCCAGCTCACCTAGACTAGCGGGACTCCAAGAGACCCAGTACTTC. Translated: CASSPRLAGLQETQYF.

This chain connects TRBV19 to TRBJ2-1, with D possibly TRBD1 on 5 matching bases. V lost 3 bases to trimming and J lost 7 bases, with 16 bases between them. The CDR3 spans 15 residues. The germline gives CDR1 LNHDA, CDR2 SQIVND (reference sequence). CDR3 bases: TGTGCCAGTAGTATCATTAGGGGTGGTTGGAATGAGCAGTTCTTC. Translated, it gives CASSIIRGGWNEQFF.

This rearrangement joins TRBV20-1 to TRBJ2-1, with 8 bases matching TRBD2. CDR3 length equals 11 residues. The germline V gene encodes CDR1 DFQATT and CDR2 SNEGSKA (reference sequence). V shed 6 bases, J shed 9 bases, and the junction held 4 bases outside the gene matches. CDR3 region: CSALREGEQFF. CDR3 bases: TGCAGTGCCCTCCGGGAGGGTGAGCAGTTCTTC.

The chain uses TRBV28 and TRBJ1-3, with a tentative D call TRBD1 (5 bases). Germline V CDR1 and CDR2: MDHEN, SYDVKM. Trimming left V 5 bases short and J 5 bases short, with 19 bases between. The CDR3 spans 16 residues. CDR3 sequence: CASSPLSWRTRNTIYF. CDR3 DNA sequence: TGTGCCAGCAGTCCCCTTTCATGGCGGACAAGAAACACCATATATTTT.

The chain couples TRBV5-4 to TRBJ1-2; D is unresolved. This CDR3 comprises 13 residues. The germline V and J ends were trimmed by 0 bases and 2 bases, with 5 bases remaining between them. Germline assignment: CDR1 SGHNT and CDR2 YYREEE (reference sequence). CDR3 protein: CASSLGRNYGYTF. As DNA, the CDR3 is TGTGCCAGCAGCTTGGGCAGAAACTATGGCTACACCTTC.